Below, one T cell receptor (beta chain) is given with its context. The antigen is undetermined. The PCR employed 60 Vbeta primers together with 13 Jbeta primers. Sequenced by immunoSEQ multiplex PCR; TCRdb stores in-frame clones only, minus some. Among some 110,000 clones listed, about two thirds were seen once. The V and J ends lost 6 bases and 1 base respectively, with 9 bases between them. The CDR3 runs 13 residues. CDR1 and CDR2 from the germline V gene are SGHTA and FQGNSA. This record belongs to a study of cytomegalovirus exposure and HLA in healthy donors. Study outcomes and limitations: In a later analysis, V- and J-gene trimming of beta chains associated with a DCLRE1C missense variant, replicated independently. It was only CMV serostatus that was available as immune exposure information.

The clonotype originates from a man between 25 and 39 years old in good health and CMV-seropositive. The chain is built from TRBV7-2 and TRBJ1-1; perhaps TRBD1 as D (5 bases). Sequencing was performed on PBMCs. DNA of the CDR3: TGTGCCAGCAGTCCTCAGGGGAACACTGAAGCTTTCTTT. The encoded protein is CASSPQGNTEAFF. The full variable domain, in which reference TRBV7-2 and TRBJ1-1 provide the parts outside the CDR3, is GAGVSQSPSNKVTEKGKDVELRCDPISGHTALYWYRQSLGQGLEFLIYFQGNSAPDKSGLPSDRFSAERTGGSVSTLTIQRTQQEDSAVYLCASSPQGNTEAFFGQGTRLTVV.